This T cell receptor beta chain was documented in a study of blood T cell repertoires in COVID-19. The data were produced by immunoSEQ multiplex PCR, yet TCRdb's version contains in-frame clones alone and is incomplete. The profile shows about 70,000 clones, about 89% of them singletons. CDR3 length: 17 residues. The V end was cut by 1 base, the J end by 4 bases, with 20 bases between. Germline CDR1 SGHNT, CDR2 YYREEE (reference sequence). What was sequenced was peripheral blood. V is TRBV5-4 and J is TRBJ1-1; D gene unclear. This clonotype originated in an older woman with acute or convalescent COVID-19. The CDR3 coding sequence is TGTGCCAGCAGCTTGCCCCGCGGCAGCTCCGGAGGCACTGAAGCTTTCTTT. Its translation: CASSLPRGSSGGTEAFF.